A selection of T cell receptor beta chains follows, all from one sample in a study of cytomegalovirus exposure and HLA in healthy donors. Profiled with immunoSEQ multiplex PCR; TCRdb holds only in-frame clones, not every one. The profile shows about 200,000 clones, approximately 78% of them singletons. The sample taken for sequencing was PBMCs. The receptor set was obtained from a woman between 40 and 50 years old in good health and CMV-seronegative. Both conserved end residues are part of each CDR3. A D gene is named only where the DNA matches it firmly. The size field is filled for only some rows; it gives once, few, many or a size class.

NA,TRBD1,TRBV11-2,TRBJ2-7,CASSHLGQYYEQYF,TGTGCCAGCAGCCACCTGGGACAGTACTACGAGCAGTACTTC
NA,TRBD2,TRBV19,TRBJ2-7,CASRSGGVAAQYF,TGTGCCAGTAGGAGCGGGGGGGTAGCGGCGCAGTACTTC
NA,NA,TRBV7-8,TRBJ2-7,CASSLEAWGSKVYEQYF,TGTGCCAGCAGCTTAGAGGCCTGGGGCAGCAAAGTCTACGAGCAGTACTTC
NA,NA,TRBV4-1,TRBJ2-7,CASSHPRGDSRPSYEQYF,TGCGCCAGCAGCCATCCCCGAGGGGACTCAAGGCCTTCCTACGAGCAGTACTTC
NA,NA,TRBV7-6,TRBJ2-7,CASSQAGPIAYEQYF,TGTGCCAGCAGCCAGGCAGGCCCCATCGCCTACGAGCAGTACTTC
NA,NA,TRBV7-9,TRBJ1-1,CASSPDGLRLMNTEAFF,TGTGCCAGCAGCCCAGACGGACTACGGCTGATGAACACTGAAGCTTTCTTT
NA,TRBD1,TRBV11-3,TRBJ2-2,CASSFGTGSTGELFF,TGTGCCAGCAGCTTTGGGACAGGGAGCACCGGGGAGCTGTTTTTT
NA,NA,TRBV28,TRBJ1-2,CASSSPGGGNYGYTF,TGTGCCAGCAGTTCCCCGGGGGGCGGTAACTATGGCTACACCTTC
NA,TRBD1,TRBV2,TRBJ2-7,CASRVQGSTYEQYF,TGTGCCAGCAGGGTACAGGGGTCTACCTACGAGCAGTACTTC
NA,TRBD2,TRBV7-2,TRBJ2-7,CASRLAEGFSYEQYF,TGTGCCAGCAGGCTAGCGGAGGGATTCTCCTACGAGCAGTACTTC
NA,TRBD1,TRBV5-1,TRBJ1-1,CASSFIQGGTEAFF,TGCGCCAGCAGCTTCATCCAGGGGGGCACTGAAGCTTTCTTT
NA,NA,TRBV18,TRBJ2-5,CASSPPAGVETQYF,TGTGCCAGCTCACCACCCGCAGGGGTGGAGACCCAGTACTTC
NA,TRBD1,TRBV2,TRBJ1-1,CASSAGTGLVKAFF,TGTGCCAGCAGCGCCGGGACAGGGCTTGTCAAAGCTTTCTTT
few,NA,TRBV4-1,TRBJ2-1,CASSQELPRGQFF,TGCGCCAGCAGCCAAGAGCTCCCTCGGGGGCAGTTCTTC
NA,NA,TRBV4-1,TRBJ2-5,CASSSSASQETQYF,TGCGCCAGCAGCTCCAGCGCCAGCCAAGAGACCCAGTACTTC
NA,NA,TRBV27,TRBJ2-6,CASSSRHLSGANVLTF,TGTGCCAGCAGTTCTCGACACCTCTCTGGGGCCAACGTCCTGACTTTC
NA,TRBD2,TRBV27,TRBJ2-3,CASSSPGLAGEPFTSTDTQYF,TGTGCCAGCAGTTCGCCGGGACTAGCGGGGGAACCTTTCACTAGCACAGATACGCAGTATTTT